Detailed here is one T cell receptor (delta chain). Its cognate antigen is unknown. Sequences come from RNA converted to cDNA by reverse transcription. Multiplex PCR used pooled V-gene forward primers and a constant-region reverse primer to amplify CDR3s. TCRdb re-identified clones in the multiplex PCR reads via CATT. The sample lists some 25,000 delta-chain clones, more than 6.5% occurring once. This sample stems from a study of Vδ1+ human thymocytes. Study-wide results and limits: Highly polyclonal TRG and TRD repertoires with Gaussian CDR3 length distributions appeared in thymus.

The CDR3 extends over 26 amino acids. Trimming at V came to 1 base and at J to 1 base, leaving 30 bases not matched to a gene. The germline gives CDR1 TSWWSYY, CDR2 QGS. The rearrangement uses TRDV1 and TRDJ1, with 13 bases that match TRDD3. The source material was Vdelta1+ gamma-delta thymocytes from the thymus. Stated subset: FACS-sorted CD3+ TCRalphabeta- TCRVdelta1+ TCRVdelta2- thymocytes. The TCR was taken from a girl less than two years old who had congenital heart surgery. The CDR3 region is CALGERPPTSSSHTGGYAKVTDKLIF. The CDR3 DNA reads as TGTGCTCTTGGGGAACGTCCTCCTACGTCCTCAAGCCATACTGGGGGATACGCTAAGGTCACCGATAAACTCATCTTT.